This T cell receptor (beta chain) was identified in a study of Ad26.COV2.S vaccination and SARS-CoV-2 variants. Germline assignment: CDR1 SGHTA and CDR2 FQGNSA. V dropped 1 base and J dropped 2 bases, with 8 bases sitting between them. This CDR3 has 14 residues. This sample's treatment: some 20 received Ad26.COV2.S at low or high dose, single or two shots; about 5 received placebo; per-sample allocation not given. On day 63 after the first injection, vaccine and placebo recipients gave samples. Assay used: immunoSEQ multiplex PCR; TCRdb lists only in-frame clones, some missing. The sample shows about 330,000 clones, 90% of them seen only once.

The TCR was taken from a person aged 18-60 years who received the Ad26.COV2.S COVID-19 vaccine or a placebo. The rearrangement joins TRBV7-2 to TRBJ1-1, with D unclear. The sequencing here drew on peripheral blood, taken in a trial of Ad26.COV2.S vaccine versus placebo. CDR3 nucleotide sequence: TGTGCCAGCAGCTTAGGACACGCTAACACTGAAGCTTTCTTT. It encodes CASSLGHANTEAFF.